The clone carrying this TCR beta chain was counted ten times or more. Its target is unknown. This sample is part of a study of glioma-infiltrating T cells. Broader study findings: CDR3 overlap between tissue and blood was very small. Above-expected tissue-blood divergence occurred in all gliomas, most in low-grade ones.

Using RNA template, CDR3s of TCR alpha and beta were amplified with iRepertoire arm-PCR. Tissue mRNA or PBMC total RNA, roughly 85-450 ng, went into one-step reverse transcription and amplification. TCRdb re-called the multiplex PCR reads with MiXCR, one entry per CDR3 protein. The sample lists 85,000 to 110,000 distinct CDR3 sequences; less than 30% were seen once. Specimen: glioma tissue, nonneoplastic brain tissue, or PBMCs (not recorded which). This receptor was taken from a human donor with low-grade glioma or glioblastoma, undergoing nonglioma brain surgery, or in good health (not recorded which).

CDR3: CASTRSSPDNEQFF. The CDR3 nucleotides read TGTGCCAGCACCCGTAGTTCTCCGGACAATGAGCAGTTCTTC. The rearrangement links TRBV3-1 to TRBJ2-1; D gene uncertain. The CDR3 is 14 residues long. V shed 7 bases and J shed 5 bases, with 15 bases lying between them. CDR1 is LGHDT and CDR2 is YNNKEL in the germline V gene (reference sequence).